This T cell receptor (beta chain) was found in a study of cytomegalovirus exposure and HLA in healthy donors. Study-wide results and caveats: Reports credit the classifier with highly specific, highly sensitive diagnosis of cytomegalovirus status. The study carried out a later analysis of TCR beta sequences. It associated under 20,000 of them with specific HLA alleles at a false discovery rate of 0.05. There were some public TCRs occurring in many donors, but most TCR sequences were rare.

A note on this clone: The antigen is undetermined.

With 60 Vbeta and 13 Jbeta primers, the PCR was carried out. Sequenced by immunoSEQ multiplex PCR; TCRdb stores in-frame clones only, minus some. This table holds approximately 100,000 clones, about 59% found once. Germline trimming cut 5 bases from V and 4 bases from J; bases unmatched to any gene: 6. Per germline, CDR1 KGHSH and CDR2 LQKENI. CDR3 length equals 16 residues. The clonotype comes from a man aged 25-40 years in good health and CMV-seropositive. The sample was PBMCs. The chain uses TRBV18 and TRBJ2-3; 13 nucleotides agree with TRBD2. CDR3 coding DNA: TGTGCCAGCTCAACAAGACTAGCGGGGGGATCAGATACGCAGTATTTT. Amino acids: CASSTRLAGGSDTQYF.